The clone carrying this TCR beta chain has at least ten counts. Its specificity is unknown. This entry is derived from a study of T-cell memory formation after mild COVID-19. Across the whole study: TCR clustering was largely donor specific. Study-wide points: CD4/CD8 balance held among clones contracting day 15 to 85, and later expanders leaned CD4+. Still unconfirmed is whether the second-wave clones peaking on day 37 recognized SARS-CoV-2.

CDR1 SEHNR and CDR2 FQNEAQ come from the germline V gene (reference sequence). The CDR3 extends over 14 amino acids. Between the trimmed V and J ends, which lost 4 bases and 2 bases, there was a span of 12 bases. In TCRdb, the 5' RACE reads were re-called with MiXCR into one record per CDR3 protein. The sample lists around 310,000 distinct CDR3 sequences, approximately 14% occurring once. Input material: PBMCs or a T cell subset sorted from them (not recorded which). The TCR sequence derives from a man between 18 and 35 years old who had mild COVID-19 (a few samples of this study predate the infection). Cell type and time point are not known. The genes are TRBV7-9 and TRBJ2-7, with a tentative D call TRBD1 (6 bases). DNA for the CDR3: TGTGCCAGCAGCTCCACAGGGCGCCCCTACGAGCAGTACTTC. This gives the protein CASSSTGRPYEQYF.